One sample yielded the 20 T cell receptor beta chains listed below, sequenced in a study of cytomegalovirus exposure and HLA in healthy donors. PCR amplification relied on 60 Vbeta primers (plus 13 Jbeta primers). Libraries were prepared by immunoSEQ multiplex PCR; TCRdb keeps only in-frame clonotypes and omits some of them. This sample has about 62,000 clones; roughly 75% occur once, and the top ten carry 5.4%. Sequenced input: PBMCs. These receptors all come from a woman aged 25 to 39 in good health and CMV-seronegative.

V usage is TRBV15 and J usage is TRBJ1-3; TRBD1 matches at 7 bases. Germline values: CDR1 LNHNV, CDR2 YYDKDF (reference sequence). Losses at the gene ends were 0 bases for V and 0 bases for J; bases not matched to a gene: 2. This CDR3 region has 16 residues. The CDR3 nucleotides read TGTGCCACCAGCAGAGAGACAGGGTTCTCTGGAAACACCATATATTTT. Translating it yields CATSRETGFSGNTIYF.

The rearrangement uses TRBV19 and TRBJ1-4; 9 bases agree with TRBD1. There are 16 residues in the CDR3. Germline V CDR1 and CDR2: LNHDA, SQIVND (reference sequence). V dropped 1 base and J dropped 6; count of bases not matched to a gene: 6. The chain's CDR3 is CASSIVFGQGYEKLFF. CDR3 DNA: TGTGCCAGTAGTATAGTTTTTGGACAGGGGTATGAAAAACTGTTTTTT.

This clone has more than one count but fewer than ten. The chain recombines TRBV10-3 with TRBJ1-1; D unresolved. Germline loops: CDR1 ENHRY, CDR2 SYGVKD. This CDR3 is 11 amino acids long. Trimming took 6 bases from V and 5 from J, leaving 7 bases between them. CDR3 bases: TGTGCCATCAGGGAGACAACTGAAGCTTTCTTT. Protein: CAIRETTEAFF.

The genes are TRBV7-6 and TRBJ2-3; tentatively, D is TRBD2 (6 bases). The germline V gene encodes CDR1 SGHVS and CDR2 FNYEAQ. The CDR3 is made up of 15 amino acids. V lost 1 base and J lost 2, with 10 bases in between. The CDR3 is CASSLGRLDTDTQYF. DNA of the CDR3: TGTGCCAGCAGCTTAGGAAGACTAGACACAGATACGCAGTATTTT.

The chain has TRBV7-9 and TRBJ2-3; D uncertain. V lost 6 bases and J 4 bases, leaving 5 bases between the germline ends. Per the germline V gene, CDR1 is SEHNR and CDR2 is FQNEAQ (reference sequence). The CDR3 spans 11 residues. The CDR3 nucleotides read TGTGCCAGCAGTCCTCCAGATACGCAGTATTTT. This translates into CASSPPDTQYF.

J is TRBJ2-3 and V is TRBV2; D gene unclear. The germline CDR1 and CDR2 sequences are SNHLY and FYNNEI. This CDR3 has 13 residues. Trimming removed 6 bases from V and 0 bases from J, with 7 bases in between. The CDR3 sequence is CASSLPSTDTQYF. CDR3 nucleotide sequence: TGTGCCAGCAGCCTACCTAGCACAGATACGCAGTATTTT.

The V gene is TRBV6-5, the J gene TRBJ1-3, with D uncertain. This CDR3 spans 15 amino acids. V dropped 5 bases and J dropped 0 bases, with 11 bases sitting between them. The germline V gene encodes CDR1 MNHEY and CDR2 SVGAGI. CDR3 in DNA: TGTGCCAGCAGTACACCGGGGATCTCTGGAAACACCATATATTTT. This sequence encodes CASSTPGISGNTIYF.

This clone was seen only a few times. The gene calls are TRBV4-3 and TRBJ1-3, with D perhaps matching TRBD1 (6 bases). With 0 bases removed from V and 8 bases from J, the gap between germline ends came to 11 bases. The CDR3 covers 14 residues. Germline V lookup: CDR1 LGHNA, CDR2 YSLEER. This CDR3 reads CASSQESRGYTIYF. The CDR3, as DNA: TGCGCCAGCAGCCAAGAGAGCAGGGGATACACCATATATTTT.

This clone was seen just once. The rearrangement uses TRBV6-1 and TRBJ1-6; TRBD1 matches at 7 bases. The V gene's germline CDR1 is MNHNS and CDR2 SASEGT. Trimming took 2 bases from V and 8 from J; bases not matched to a gene: 6. The length of the CDR3 is 15 residues. This chain's CDR3 is CASSERRQGDSPLHF. The CDR3 nucleotides read TGTGCCAGCAGTGAACGAAGACAGGGCGATTCACCCCTCCACTTT.

The sample holds a few counts of this clone. The chain employs TRBV5-6 and TRBJ2-5; 7 bases map to TRBD1. This CDR3 contains 16 residues. V trimming: 2 bases; J trimming: 5 bases; junction bases outside the gene matches: 12. Germline CDR1 reads SGHDT; CDR2 reads YYEEEE. The CDR3 bases are TGTGCCAGCAGCTTCCTAACAGGGGCGGTGGGGGAGACCCAGTACTTC. Amino acids: CASSFLTGAVGETQYF.

This chain connects TRBV6-5 to TRBJ2-7; 8 bases map to TRBD1. The CDR3 is made up of 14 amino acids. Per the germline V gene, CDR1 is MNHEY and CDR2 is SVGAGI. J was trimmed by 6 bases and V by 0 bases; bases with no gene match: 4. The CDR3 spells CASSYSGTGREQYF. CDR3 bases: TGTGCCAGCAGTTACTCGGGGACAGGTCGCGAGCAGTACTTC.

Concerning this clone itself: The sample has other DNA sequences that encode this CDR3 too. The rearrangement uses TRBV6-1 and TRBJ2-5; 7 nucleotides match TRBD2. The germline V gene encodes CDR1 MNHNS and CDR2 SASEGT. The CDR3 consists of 15 residues. Trimming took 3 bases from V and 7 from J; bases not matched to a gene: 11. The DNA for the CDR3 is TGTGCCAGCAGTGAGAGCGCTCCGCCGGGGGGGACCCAGTACTTC. Translation gives CASSESAPPGGTQYF.

This CDR3 reads CASRDASGAYNEQFF. The DNA of the CDR3 is TGTGCCAGCAGGGACGCTAGCGGAGCCTACAATGAGCAGTTCTTC. The chain links TRBV11-1 to TRBJ2-1; the match to TRBD2 covers 7 bases. The V segment lost 6 bases and the J segment 2 bases; nucleotides outside the gene matches: 7. This CDR3 comprises 15 residues. CDR1 and CDR2 from the germline V gene are SGHAT and FQDESV (reference sequence).

This clone was observed a handful of times. CDR3 loop: CASSLSTSGRDTQYF. DNA for the CDR3: TGCGCCAGCAGCTTGTCGACTAGCGGGAGAGATACGCAGTATTTT. The rearrangement joins TRBV5-1 to TRBJ2-3, with 12 bases aligning to TRBD2. V lost 1 base and J lost 5; bases outside the gene matches: 2. This CDR3 spans 15 amino acids. The germline gives CDR1 SGHRS, CDR2 YFSETQ.

CDR3 amino acids: CASSERYRTYEQYF. The CDR3, as DNA: TGTGCCAGCAGTGAACGGTACCGCACCTACGAGCAGTACTTC. This chain connects TRBV6-1 to TRBJ2-7; no clear D. V lost 2 bases and J lost 2, with 10 bases in between. Per germline, CDR1 MNHNS and CDR2 SASEGT. The CDR3 covers 14 residues.

This rearrangement joins TRBV14 to TRBJ2-7; D possibly corresponds to TRBD2 (6 bases). Trimming left V 6 bases short and J 5 bases short, with 17 bases between. Germline V lookup: CDR1 SGHDN, CDR2 FVKESK. The CDR3 runs to 14 residues. CDR3 bases: TGTGCCAGCAGAGGCGGGGATGGGTACCACGAGCAGTACGTC. Its translation is CASRGGDGYHEQYV.

The chain has TRBV15 and TRBJ1-6, with a possible D match to TRBD1 (5 bases). Germline-derived CDR1 and CDR2 are LNHNV and YYDKDF (reference sequence). V shed 0 bases and J shed 8 bases, with 8 bases lying between them. The CDR3 spans 14 residues. CDR3 DNA: TGTGCCACCAGCAGAGACAGGGCGGATTCACCCCTCCACTTT. This encodes CATSRDRADSPLHF.

The chain has TRBV28 and TRBJ1-4; TRBD1 is a possible D gene (5 bases). The germline V and J ends were trimmed by 5 bases and 5 bases, with 21 bases remaining between them. CDR3 length: 17 residues. Looked up from germline, CDR1 is MDHEN and CDR2 is SYDVKM. In DNA form, the CDR3 reads TGTGCCAGCAGTCCCCAAGACCCGGGGCGGGAGAATGAAAAACTGTTTTTT. Its protein is CASSPQDPGRENEKLFF.

The gene calls are TRBV20-1 and TRBJ2-7; D not resolved. Trimming pared 6 bases from V and 1 base from J, leaving 7 bases between. In germline, CDR1 is DFQATT, CDR2 SNEGSKA (reference sequence). CDR3 size: 11 residues. For the CDR3, the DNA is TGCAGTGCCGCCAGGTCCTACGAGCAGTACGTC. Its protein product is CSAARSYEQYV.

The chain is built from TRBV28 and TRBJ1-5, with D possibly being TRBD1 (5 bases). Germline CDR1 is MDHEN and CDR2 is SYDVKM. This CDR3 is 16 amino acids long. Trimming left V 7 bases short and J 2 bases short, with 18 bases between. Written as DNA, the CDR3 is TGTGCCAGCACCCGAGGAAGGGGCGTCGGCAATCAGCCCCAGCATTTT. Amino acid sequence: CASTRGRGVGNQPQHF.